This TCR beta chain was captured in a study of identifying expanded T cells in peripheral blood. Study-level results: Over around two and four weeks, about 15 and 18 clones changed, versus around 1.2 between replicates. Clone count variance between roughly two-week samples rose with total template count.

The CDR3 is made up of 15 amino acids. V lost 2 bases, J lost 4 bases, and 3 bases stayed unmatched. The germline V gene encodes CDR1 MNHNS and CDR2 SASEGT. Some clones are missing from TCRdb's copy, which holds only in-frame ones; the method was immunoSEQ multiplex PCR. The sample carries around 50,000 clones, more than 70% recorded once. Notes on this clone: Its antigen is as yet unknown.

The rearrangement links TRBV6-1 to TRBJ2-1; TRBD1 matches at 9 bases. Material: blood. This clonotype was sampled from a person aged 18-70 years in good health. In DNA, the CDR3 is TGTGCCAGCAGTGAAAGGGACAGGGAATACAATGAGCAGTTCTTC. Protein sequence: CASSERDREYNEQFF.